Below are 21 T cell receptor beta chains sequenced from a single sample in a study of T cells in Graves' hyperthyroidism and ophthalmopathy (dated by TCRdb to between 2019 and 2020). The method was multiplex PCR. The data were produced on an Illumina HiSeq 2000. The TCR beta CDR3 regions were amplified from the RNA transcripts. For the first round of RT-PCR on the TCR CDR3, the HTBI primer set was used together with the Qiagen OneStep RT-PCR kit. TCRdb ran its own pipeline on the public reads, namely fastp trimming at Q25 and MiXCR clone calling, and kept in-frame beta chains. Records with the same CDR3 protein are collapsed into one entry carrying the most frequent genes and DNA. In all, the sample holds more than 550,000 distinct CDR3 sequences, and over 15% of those were seen once. Clones ranked in the top ten supply over 15% of the sample. The sample was blood. The receptors shown here come from a woman in her forties or fifties with Graves' hyperthyroidism that later progressed to Graves' ophthalmopathy.

In this sample, this clonotype turned up many times. V usage is TRBV20-1 and J usage is TRBJ2-3; D uncertain. Trimming left V 6 bases short and J 4 bases short, with 17 bases between. The CDR3 runs to 14 residues. Germline V gene sequence: CDR1 DFQATT, CDR2 SNEGSKA (reference sequence). The CDR3 sequence: CSAPGPLDADTQYF. The CDR3 DNA reads as TGCAGTGCCCCGGGCCCTCTAGATGCAGATACGCAGTATTTT.

This clonotype has at least ten counts. This chain joins TRBV20-1 and TRBJ2-4, with D possibly matching TRBD2 (5 bases). Germline CDR1 DFQATT, CDR2 SNEGSKA (reference sequence). The length of the CDR3 is 16 residues. CDR3 sequence (DNA): TGCAGCACCGATGGACTGGACCCATTAGCCAAAAACATTCAGTACTTC. Its translation: CSTDGLDPLAKNIQYF.

This clonotype was detected a few times. V and J are TRBV19 and TRBJ2-3; D possibly matches TRBD1 or TRBD2 (5 bases each). This CDR3 has 16 residues. V lost 4 bases, J lost 5 bases, and 19 bases lay in between. Germline CDR1 and CDR2: LNHDA and SQIVND (reference sequence). The CDR3 DNA sequence: TGTGCCAGTAGTACGGGGACGACGGAGATGGGAGATACGCAGTATTTT. It encodes CASSTGTTEMGDTQYF.

This chain connects TRBV5-5 to TRBJ2-1; 14 bases match TRBD2. The CDR3 is made up of 15 amino acids. Losses at the gene ends were 4 bases for V and 10 bases for J; bases not matched to a gene: 7. CDR1 SGHKS and CDR2 YYEKEE come from the germline V gene (reference sequence). This CDR3 reads CASSAGLAGVEEQFF. CDR3 nucleotide sequence: TGTGCCAGCAGCGCGGGACTAGCGGGGGTGGAAGAGCAGTTCTTC.

The chain has TRBV15 and TRBJ1-4; 8 nucleotides line up with TRBD1. CDR1 is LNHNV and CDR2 is YYDKDF in the germline V gene (reference sequence). The CDR3 runs to 14 residues. Unmatched junction bases numbered 3, after V lost 4 bases and J lost 5 bases. CDR3 in amino acids: CATSTGTGNEKLFF. The CDR3 DNA is TGTGCCACCAGCACCGGGACAGGAAATGAAAAACTGTTTTTT.

This clonotype has at least ten counts. The CDR3 loop is CASTGANEQFF. The CDR3 DNA is TGTGCCAGTACCGGGGCGAATGAGCAGTTCTTC. V is TRBV18 and J is TRBJ2-1; D is possibly TRBD1 or TRBD2 (5 bases each). Trimming removed 9 bases at V and 7 bases at J, with 10 bases between. The CDR3 contains 11 residues. Germline assignment: CDR1 KGHSH and CDR2 LQKENI.

This clonotype was observed at least ten times. This chain uses TRBV7-6 with TRBJ1-1; 11 nucleotides agree with TRBD1. Germline CDR1 is SGHVS and CDR2 is FNYEAQ. Trimming removed 4 bases from V and 2 bases from J; junction bases left unmatched: 9. This CDR3 contains 17 residues. This chain's CDR3 is CASSWRTGGLVNTEAFF. The CDR3 bases are TGTGCCAGCAGCTGGCGGACAGGGGGCCTCGTTAACACTGAAGCTTTCTTT.

This clonotype was detected only a few times. This CDR3 reads CASSQVASGGVSSYNEQFF. The CDR3 bases are TGTGCCAGCAGCCAAGTTGCTAGCGGGGGGGTCAGCTCCTACAATGAGCAGTTCTTC. This chain connects TRBV14 to TRBJ2-1; 12 nucleotides match TRBD2. The germline gives CDR1 SGHDN, CDR2 FVKESK. The V segment lost 1 base and the J segment 0 bases; nucleotides outside the gene matches: 7. CDR3 length: 19 amino acids.

This chain links TRBV4-1 with TRBJ2-3; no definite D call. This CDR3 spans 12 amino acids. V shed 1 base and J shed 8 bases, with 7 bases lying between them. Germline lookup yields CDR1 MGHRA and CDR2 YSYEKL. The CDR3 reads CASSQVGVTQYF. The CDR3 bases are TGCGCCAGCAGCCAAGTAGGTGTTACGCAGTATTTT.

Ten or more counts support this clonotype. An end of the junction differs from the germline gene, which may be a read error. The chain carries TRBV11-3 and TRBJ2-2; TRBD1 matches at 7 bases. This CDR3 is 16 amino acids long. Germline lookup yields CDR1 SGHNT and CDR2 YENEEA. CDR3 sequence reads: CASSLAIRQGTGELFF. Here the CDR3 DNA reads TGTGCCAGCAGTTTAGCAATACGACAGGGCACCGGGGAGCTGTTTTTT.

This clonotype was found many times. The chain joins TRBV28 to TRBJ2-3; the match to TRBD2 covers 15 bases. Germline V gene sequence: CDR1 MDHEN, CDR2 SYDVKM. With 2 bases clipped from V and 2 bases from J, the junction kept 8 bases outside the gene matches. The CDR3 sequence is 19 residues long. CDR3 sequence reads: CASSLALGLAGGLTDTQYF. The CDR3 region has the DNA TGTGCCAGCAGTTTAGCTCTGGGACTAGCGGGAGGACTCACAGATACGCAGTATTTT.

The gene calls are TRBV27 and TRBJ1-4; D not resolved. Per germline, CDR1 MNHEY and CDR2 SMNVEV (reference sequence). The germline V and J ends were trimmed by 4 bases and 1 base, with 7 bases remaining between them. This CDR3 contains 14 residues. The CDR3 DNA is TGTGCCAGCAGTTGGGGAGGAACTAATGAAAAACTGTTTTTT. Translating gives CASSWGGTNEKLFF.

This clonotype was detected a few times. The V gene is TRBV10-1, the J gene TRBJ1-1; TRBD1 agrees at 7 bases. The CDR3 contains 15 residues. CDR1 and CDR2 from the germline V gene are WNHNN and SYGVQD (reference sequence). V gave up 4 bases and J gave up 4 bases; unmatched junction bases: 9. This chain's CDR3 is CASSVEGGSPTEAFF. In DNA, the CDR3 is TGCGCCAGCAGTGTGGAAGGGGGCTCCCCCACTGAAGCTTTCTTT.

This clonotype was seen a handful of times. The chain links TRBV6-1 to TRBJ2-3, with TRBD2 identical over 9 bases. Per germline, CDR1 MNHNS and CDR2 SASEGT. The CDR3 is 17 amino acids. The V gene end was trimmed by 1 base and the J gene end by 1 base; junction bases not matched to a gene: 6. The CDR3 loop is CASSEVAGALGTDTQYF. As DNA, the CDR3 is TGTGCCAGCAGTGAAGTAGCGGGGGCCCTCGGCACAGATACGCAGTATTTT.

This clonotype was detected only a few times. The gene calls are TRBV4-2 and TRBJ1-1, with a possible D match to TRBD1 (6 bases). The V gene's germline CDR1 is LGHNA and CDR2 YNFKEQ. This CDR3 region has 15 residues. V lost 0 bases and J 4 bases, leaving 12 bases between the germline ends. CDR3 amino acids: CASSQERGASTEAFF. CDR3 sequence (DNA): TGTGCCAGCAGCCAAGAGCGGGGGGCGAGCACTGAAGCTTTCTTT.

This clonotype was seen at least ten times. This rearrangement joins TRBV7-2 to TRBJ2-5, with 9 bases matching TRBD1. Germline trimming cut 7 bases from V and 5 bases from J; bases unmatched to any gene: 11. Germline CDR1 and CDR2: SGHTA and FQGNSA. The CDR3 is made up of 15 amino acids. The CDR3 reads CASTSQQGAWETQYF. In DNA form, the CDR3 reads TGTGCCAGCACCTCCCAACAGGGGGCATGGGAGACCCAGTACTTC.

This clonotype was recorded a few times. A much more abundant neighbour one base away suggests this may be a read error. No conserved phenylalanine or tryptophan is present at the end of the CDR3, so a read error is the likely explanation. This sequence joins TRBV11-2 and TRBJ2-7; TRBD1 matches 7 bases. The CDR3 extends over 14 amino acids. Looked up from germline, CDR1 is SGHAT and CDR2 is FQNNGV. Unmatched junction bases numbered 7, after V lost 5 bases and J lost 3 bases. The CDR3 is CASSIRQGNYEQYL. CDR3 DNA sequence: TGTGCCAGCAGCATACGACAGGGAAACTACGAGCAGTACCTC.

The chain carries TRBV10-2 and TRBJ2-5; D is tentatively TRBD1 or TRBD2 (5 bases each). This CDR3 comprises 15 residues. Germline CDR1 and CDR2: WSHSY and SAAADI. V shed 7 bases and J shed 5 bases, with 20 bases lying between them. In DNA form, the CDR3 reads TGCGCCAGCACCCGGGCGGGCCAGGGTGGGGAGACCCAGTACTTC. It yields the protein CASTRAGQGGETQYF.

Ten or more counts support this clonotype. The CDR3 DNA reads TGTGCCAGCTCACCAAGACGGGAGCACGGGCACGAAGCTTTCTTT. Its protein is CASSPRREHGHEAFF. The rearrangement joins TRBV18 to TRBJ1-1; the D is unclear. The CDR3 covers 15 residues. V was cut by 2 bases and J by 8 bases, with 18 bases left in between. Per the germline V gene, CDR1 is KGHSH and CDR2 is LQKENI.

This clonotype appeared a few times. V usage is TRBV11-2 and J usage is TRBJ1-1; D is perhaps TRBD1 (5 bases). This CDR3 comprises 13 residues. Germline loops: CDR1 SGHAT, CDR2 FQNNGV. V was shortened by 0 bases and J by 9 bases, with 11 bases between the two germline ends. In DNA, the CDR3 is TGTGCCAGCAGCTTAGATGGGGGAAGGAAAGCTTTCTTT. It codes for CASSLDGGRKAFF.

This clonotype was picked up a small number of times. The chain recombines TRBV29-1 with TRBJ2-5; 7 nucleotides line up with TRBD2. Germline assignment: CDR1 SQVTM and CDR2 ANQGSEA. This CDR3 comprises 12 residues. With 7 bases clipped from V and 4 bases from J, the junction kept 6 bases outside the gene matches. The CDR3 sequence is CSGSGNPETQYF. CDR3 bases: TGCAGCGGGAGCGGGAACCCAGAGACCCAGTACTTC. The whole variable domain, filled in from reference TRBV29-1 and TRBJ2-5, reads SAVISQKPSRDICQRGTSLTIQCQVDSQVTMMFWYRQQPGQSLTLIATANQGSEATYESGFVIDKFPISRPNLTFSTLTVSNMSPEDSSIYLCSGSGNPETQYFGPGTRLLVL.